This T cell receptor (beta chain) originates from a study of identical twins. Findings and caveats of the study: Some out-of-frame alpha sequences were shared by twins, and these showed excess low generation probability. Fewer insertions marked abundant cord blood beta clonotypes; young adult naive trended weakly, memory not at all. Models underestimated out-of-frame TCR alpha sharing in monozygotic twins. Zero-insertion findings could be partly confounded by invariant cells (MAIT and iNKT cells).

Note on this clonotype: Its antigen is as yet unknown.

The ends lost 2 bases at V and 6 bases at J; junction bases unmatched: 3. Germline assignment: CDR1 KGHSH and CDR2 LQKENI. The CDR3 extends over 14 amino acids. TCRdb analysed the 5' RACE reads with MiXCR anew, one entry per CDR3 protein. The sample consists of about 570,000 distinct CDR3 sequences, 9% to 10% of them appearing once. These same data were also listed under a study on yellow fever vaccine responses in identical twins.

Sequencing used PBMCs. The sequence was collected from a young woman in good health. The chain uses TRBV18 and TRBJ2-1; 8 nucleotides match TRBD1. CDR3 bases: TGTGCCAGCTCACCAACCAGGGGGCCCAATGAGCAGTTCTTC. This encodes CASSPTRGPNEQFF.